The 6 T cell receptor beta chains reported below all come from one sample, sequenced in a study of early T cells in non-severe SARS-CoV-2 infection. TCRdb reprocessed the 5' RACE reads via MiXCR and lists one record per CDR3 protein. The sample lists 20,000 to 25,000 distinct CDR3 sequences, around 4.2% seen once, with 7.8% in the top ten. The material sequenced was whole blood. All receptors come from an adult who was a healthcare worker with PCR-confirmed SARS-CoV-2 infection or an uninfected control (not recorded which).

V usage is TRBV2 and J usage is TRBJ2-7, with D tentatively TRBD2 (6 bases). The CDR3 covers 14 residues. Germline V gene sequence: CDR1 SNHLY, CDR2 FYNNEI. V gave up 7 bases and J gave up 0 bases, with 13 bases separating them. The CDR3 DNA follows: TGTGCCAGCAAAGAGACTAGTAACTCCTACGAGCAGTACTTC. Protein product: CASKETSNSYEQYF. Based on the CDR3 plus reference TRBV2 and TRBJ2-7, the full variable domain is EPEVTQTPSHQVTQMGQEVILRCVPISNHLYFYWYRQILGQKVEFLVSFYNNEISEKSEIFDDQFSVERPDGSNFTLKIRSTKLEDSAMYFCASKETSNSYEQYFGPGTRLTVT.

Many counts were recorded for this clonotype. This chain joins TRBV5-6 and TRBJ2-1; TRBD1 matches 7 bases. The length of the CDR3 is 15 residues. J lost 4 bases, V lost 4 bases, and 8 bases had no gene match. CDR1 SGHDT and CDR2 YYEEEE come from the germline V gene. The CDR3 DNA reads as TGTGCCAGCAGCCCGCTGGGACAGTCATACAATGAGCAGTTCTTC. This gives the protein CASSPLGQSYNEQFF.

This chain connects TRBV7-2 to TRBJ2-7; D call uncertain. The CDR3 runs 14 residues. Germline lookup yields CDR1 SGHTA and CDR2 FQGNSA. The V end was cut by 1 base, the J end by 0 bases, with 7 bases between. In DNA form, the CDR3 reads TGTGCCAGCAGCTTAGATCGCTCCTCCTACGAGCAGTACTTC. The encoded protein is CASSLDRSSYEQYF.

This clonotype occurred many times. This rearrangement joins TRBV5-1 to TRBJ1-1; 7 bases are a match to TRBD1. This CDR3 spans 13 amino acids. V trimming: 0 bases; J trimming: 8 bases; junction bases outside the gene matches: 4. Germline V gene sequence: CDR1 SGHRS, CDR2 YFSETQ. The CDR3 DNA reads TGCGCCAGCAGCTTGGCAGGGGGTATCGAAGCTTTCTTT. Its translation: CASSLAGGIEAFF.

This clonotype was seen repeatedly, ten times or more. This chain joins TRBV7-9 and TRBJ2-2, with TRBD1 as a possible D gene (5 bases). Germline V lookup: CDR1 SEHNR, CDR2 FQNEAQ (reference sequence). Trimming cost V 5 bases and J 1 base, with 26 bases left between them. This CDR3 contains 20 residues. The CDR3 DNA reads TGTGCCAGCAGCCCCCGAGACAGACCGCCTGATACCTGGAACACCGGGGAGCTGTTTTTT. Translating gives CASSPRDRPPDTWNTGELFF.

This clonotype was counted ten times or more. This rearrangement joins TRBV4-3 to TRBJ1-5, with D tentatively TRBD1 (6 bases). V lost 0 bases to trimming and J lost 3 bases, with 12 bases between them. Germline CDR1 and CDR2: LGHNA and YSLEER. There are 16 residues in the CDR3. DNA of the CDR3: TGCGCCAGCAGCCAAGATGGGGCAGGGGACAATCAGCCCCAGCATTTT. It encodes CASSQDGAGDNQPQHF.